The TCR beta chain described here comes from a study of T cell changes during pregnancy in multiple sclerosis. Profiled with immunoSEQ multiplex PCR; TCRdb holds only in-frame clones, not every one. Here the sample spans approximately 110,000 clones, about 93% being singletons. This specimen consisted of peripheral blood, obtained in the third trimester of pregnancy. The clonotype comes from a female donor with multiple sclerosis, enrolled in a pregnancy study.

CDR3 loop: CASRTETGANVLTF. The CDR3 nucleotides read TGTGCCAGCAGGACTGAAACTGGGGCCAACGTCCTGACTTTC. The chain is built from TRBV27 and TRBJ2-6; no firm D call. The CDR3 loop spans 14 amino acids. Trimming left V 6 bases short and J 2 bases short, with 8 bases between. From germline, CDR1 is MNHEY and CDR2 SMNVEV (reference sequence).